The clone carrying this TCR beta chain has only a few counts. Using its own MiXCR run on the 5' RACE reads, TCRdb lists one record per CDR3 protein. This sample has around 100,000 distinct CDR3 sequences, with under 20% found just once. This record belongs to a study of T cells of healthy individuals. Germline loops: CDR1 MDHEN, CDR2 SYDVKM. This CDR3 spans 14 amino acids. V dropped 7 bases and J dropped 4 bases, with 13 bases sitting between them. The V call is TRBV28, the J call TRBJ1-4; D possibly corresponds to TRBD1 (5 bases). This TCR was sampled from a human donor in good health. This chain's CDR3 is CASTSTGLNEKLFF. The CDR3 DNA is TGTGCCAGCACTTCAACGGGACTTAATGAAAAACTGTTTTTT.